This T cell receptor beta chain was retrieved from a study of technical replicates of blood from a few donors. Profiling relied on immunoSEQ multiplex PCR, and the TCRdb table lists in-frame clones only, not all of them. Of some 63,000 clones listed, about 86% were seen once; the top ten hold 4% to 6.5%. V lost 4 bases and J 4 bases, leaving 9 bases between the germline ends. The CDR3 spans 13 residues. Germline lookup yields CDR1 SGHTA and CDR2 FQGNSA. The specimen sequenced was PBMCs. The source is a human donor in good health. Some clones in this sample may be carry-over from other donors' samples. J is TRBJ2-3 and V is TRBV7-2, with D uncertain. The CDR3 DNA is TGTGCCAGCAGCTCCAACCGGGCAGATACGCAGTATTTT. This gives the protein CASSSNRADTQYF.